This TCR beta chain appears in the sequencing data of a study of blood T cell repertoires in COVID-19. Sequencing was performed with immunoSEQ multiplex PCR; in TCRdb, only in-frame clones are kept and a portion is missing. This sample has about 210,000 clones, with 85% found just once. V shed 6 bases and J 6 bases; nucleotides not matched to a gene: 3. Germline V gives CDR1 WSHSY, CDR2 SAAADI. The CDR3 covers 14 residues. This rearrangement joins TRBV10-2 to TRBJ2-2; TRBD2 matches at 11 bases. Sequencing was done on a sample of PBMCs or T cells enriched from blood (not recorded which). The sequence was obtained from a man aged 35-49 years who had recovered from COVID-19. DNA of the CDR3: TGCGCCAGCAGCGGGACTAGCGGCTCCGGGGAGCTGTTTTTT. This codes for CASSGTSGSGELFF.